This TCR beta chain was sequenced for a study of T cells in Graves' hyperthyroidism and ophthalmopathy. RNA transcripts yielded amplified TCR beta CDR3 regions. An initial round of RT-PCR targeting the TCR CDR3 relied on the HTBI primer set. Using its own MiXCR run on the multiplex PCR reads, TCRdb lists one record per CDR3 protein. The table lists around 700,000 distinct CDR3 sequences, 15% to 20% of them singletons. The study's findings and limits: By a 13 V-J model, ophthalmopathy was set apart from stable hyperthyroidism.

This clonotype has more than one count but fewer than ten. Its target is unknown. The germline V and J ends were trimmed by 4 bases and 4 bases, with 16 bases remaining between them. The CDR3 is made up of 15 amino acids. Germline CDR1 is LNHDA and CDR2 is SQIVND (reference sequence). Sequenced input: blood. The chain joins TRBV19 to TRBJ2-5, with D possibly being TRBD2 (5 bases). The sequence was collected from a woman aged 45-65 years with Graves' hyperthyroidism that later progressed to Graves' ophthalmopathy. CDR3 amino acids: CASSNQASGGETQYF. In DNA form, the CDR3 reads TGTGCCAGTAGTAACCAGGCCTCCGGAGGAGAGACCCAGTACTTC. The variable domain in full, completed from reference TRBV19 and TRBJ2-5, reads DGGITQSPKYLFRKEGQNVTLSCEQNLNHDAMYWYRQDPGQGLRLIYYSQIVNDFQKGDIAEGYSVSREKKESFPLTVTSAQKNPTAFYLCASSNQASGGETQYFGPGTRLLVL.